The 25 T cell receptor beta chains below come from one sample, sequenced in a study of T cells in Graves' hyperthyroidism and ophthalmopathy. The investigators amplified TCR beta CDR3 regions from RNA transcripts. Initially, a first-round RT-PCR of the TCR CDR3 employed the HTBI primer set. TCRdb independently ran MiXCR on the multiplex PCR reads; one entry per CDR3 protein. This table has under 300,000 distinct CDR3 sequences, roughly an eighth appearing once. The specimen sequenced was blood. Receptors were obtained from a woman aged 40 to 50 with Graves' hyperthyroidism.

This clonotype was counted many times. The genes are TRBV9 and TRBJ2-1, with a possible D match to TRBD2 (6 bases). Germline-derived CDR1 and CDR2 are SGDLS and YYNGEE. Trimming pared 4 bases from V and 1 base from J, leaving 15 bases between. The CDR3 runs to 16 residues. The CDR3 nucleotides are TGTGCCAGCAGCCCGGGCGGCGGGGAATCCTACAATGAGCAGTTCTTC. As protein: CASSPGGGESYNEQFF.

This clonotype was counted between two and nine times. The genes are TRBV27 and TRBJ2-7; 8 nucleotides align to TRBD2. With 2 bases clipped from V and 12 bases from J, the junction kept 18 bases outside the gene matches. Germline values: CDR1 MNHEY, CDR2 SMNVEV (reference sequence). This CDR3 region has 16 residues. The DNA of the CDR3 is TGTGCCAGCAGTTTAAGGGCGGGAGGCCACTCCTACAAGCGGTACTTC. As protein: CASSLRAGGHSYKRYF.

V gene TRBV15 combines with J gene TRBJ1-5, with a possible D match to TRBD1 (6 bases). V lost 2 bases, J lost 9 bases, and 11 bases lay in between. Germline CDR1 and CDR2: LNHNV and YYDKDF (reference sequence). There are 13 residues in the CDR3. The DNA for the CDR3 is TGTGCCACCAGCAGACTTGGGGGGCGGCCCCAGCATTTT. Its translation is CATSRLGGRPQHF.

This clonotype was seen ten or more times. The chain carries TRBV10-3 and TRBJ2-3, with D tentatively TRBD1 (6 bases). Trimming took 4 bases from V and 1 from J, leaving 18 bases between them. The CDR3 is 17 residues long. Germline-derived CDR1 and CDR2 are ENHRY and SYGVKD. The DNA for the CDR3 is TGTGCCATCAGTGCCAGGGCACTTAGACAGGGCACAGATACGCAGTATTTT. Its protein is CAISARALRQGTDTQYF.

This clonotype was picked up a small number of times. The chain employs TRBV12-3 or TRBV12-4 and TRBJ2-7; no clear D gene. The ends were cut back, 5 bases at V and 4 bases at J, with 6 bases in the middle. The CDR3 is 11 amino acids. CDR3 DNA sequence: TGTGCCAGCAGTGACGGGTACGAGCAGTACTTC. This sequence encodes CASSDGYEQYF.

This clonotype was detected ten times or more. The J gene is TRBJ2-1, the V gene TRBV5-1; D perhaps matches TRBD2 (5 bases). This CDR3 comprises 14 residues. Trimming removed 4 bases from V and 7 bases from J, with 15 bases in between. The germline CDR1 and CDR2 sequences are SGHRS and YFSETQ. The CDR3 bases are TGCGCCAGCAGCCCCTCTCCCCCGGGGAATGAGCAGTTCTTC. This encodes CASSPSPPGNEQFF.

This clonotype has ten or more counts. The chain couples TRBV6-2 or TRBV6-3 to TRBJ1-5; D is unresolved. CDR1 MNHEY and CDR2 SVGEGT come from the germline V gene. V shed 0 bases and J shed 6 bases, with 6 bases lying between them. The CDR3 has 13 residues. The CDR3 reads CASSYSKVQPQHF. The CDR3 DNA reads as TGTGCCAGCAGTTACTCGAAGGTTCAGCCCCAGCATTTT.

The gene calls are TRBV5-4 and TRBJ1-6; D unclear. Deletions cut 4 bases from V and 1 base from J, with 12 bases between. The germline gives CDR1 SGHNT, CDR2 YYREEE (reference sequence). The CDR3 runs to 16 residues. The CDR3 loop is CASSLSGVSYNSPLHF. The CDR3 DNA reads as TGTGCCAGCAGCCTCTCGGGCGTTTCCTATAATTCACCCCTCCACTTT. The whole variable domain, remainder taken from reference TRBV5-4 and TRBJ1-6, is ETGVTQSPTHLIKTRGQQVTLRCSSQSGHNTVSWYQQALGQGPQFIFQYYREEENGRGNFPPRFSGLQFPNYSSELNVNALELDDSALYLCASSLSGVSYNSPLHFGNGTRLTVT.

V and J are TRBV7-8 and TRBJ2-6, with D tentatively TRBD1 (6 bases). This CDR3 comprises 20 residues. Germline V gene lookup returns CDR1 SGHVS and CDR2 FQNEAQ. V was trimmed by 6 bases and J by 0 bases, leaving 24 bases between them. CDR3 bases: TGTGCCAGCAGTTCTGGAAGGGGGAGAGCGGTCCTCTCTGGGGCCAACGTCCTGACTTTC. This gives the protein CASSSGRGRAVLSGANVLTF.

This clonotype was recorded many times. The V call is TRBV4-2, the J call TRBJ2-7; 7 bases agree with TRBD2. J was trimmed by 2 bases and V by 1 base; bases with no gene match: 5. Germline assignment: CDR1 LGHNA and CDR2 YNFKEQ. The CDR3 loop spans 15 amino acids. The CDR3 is CASSQGASGTYEQYF. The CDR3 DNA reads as TGTGCCAGCAGCCAAGGGGCTAGCGGCACCTACGAGCAGTACTTC.

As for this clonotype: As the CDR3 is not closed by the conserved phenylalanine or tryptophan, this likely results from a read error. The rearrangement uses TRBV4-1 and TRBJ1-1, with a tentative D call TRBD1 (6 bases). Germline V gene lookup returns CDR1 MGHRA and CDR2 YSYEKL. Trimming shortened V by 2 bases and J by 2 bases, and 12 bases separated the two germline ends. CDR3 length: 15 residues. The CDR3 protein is CASSQYKDSNTEAFS. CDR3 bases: TGCGCCAGCAGCCAATATAAGGACAGTAACACTGAAGCTTTCTCT.

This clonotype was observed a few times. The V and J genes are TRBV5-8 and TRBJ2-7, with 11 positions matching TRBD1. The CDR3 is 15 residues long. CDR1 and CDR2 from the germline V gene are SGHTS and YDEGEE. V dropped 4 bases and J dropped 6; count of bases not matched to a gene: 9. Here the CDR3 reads CASSARRTGGSEQYF. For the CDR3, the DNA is TGTGCCAGCAGCGCCCGCCGGACAGGGGGCTCCGAGCAGTACTTC.

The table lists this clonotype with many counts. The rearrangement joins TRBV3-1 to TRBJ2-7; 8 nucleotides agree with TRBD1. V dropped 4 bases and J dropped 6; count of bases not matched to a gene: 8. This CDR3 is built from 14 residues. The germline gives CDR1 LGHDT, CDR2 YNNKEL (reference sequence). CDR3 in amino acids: CASSPTGGNLEQYF. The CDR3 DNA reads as TGTGCCAGCAGCCCCACAGGGGGGAATCTCGAGCAGTACTTC.

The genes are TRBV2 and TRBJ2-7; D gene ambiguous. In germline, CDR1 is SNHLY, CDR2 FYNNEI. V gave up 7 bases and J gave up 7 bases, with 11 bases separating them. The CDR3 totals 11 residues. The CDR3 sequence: CASKPYVEQYF. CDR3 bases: TGTGCCAGCAAACCCTATGTGGAGCAGTACTTC.

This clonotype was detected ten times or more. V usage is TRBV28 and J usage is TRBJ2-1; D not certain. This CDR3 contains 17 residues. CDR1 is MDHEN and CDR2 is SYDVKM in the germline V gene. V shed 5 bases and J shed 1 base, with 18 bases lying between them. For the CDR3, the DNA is TGTGCCAGCAGTCCGACTCTTGCGGCGGCATCCTACAATGAGCAGTTCTTC. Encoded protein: CASSPTLAAASYNEQFF.

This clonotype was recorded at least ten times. In nucleotides, the CDR3 is TGCGCCAGCAGCCATCTAATTGGCTACGAGCAGTACTTC. Its protein product is CASSHLIGYEQYF. J is TRBJ2-7 and V is TRBV4-1; D is uncertain. The germline V gene encodes CDR1 MGHRA and CDR2 YSYEKL. This CDR3 spans 13 amino acids. Trimming cost V 3 bases and J 3 bases, with 9 bases left between them.

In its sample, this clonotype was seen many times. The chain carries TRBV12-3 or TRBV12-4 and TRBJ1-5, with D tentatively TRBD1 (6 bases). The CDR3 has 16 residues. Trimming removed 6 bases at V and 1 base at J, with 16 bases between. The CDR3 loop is CASSQGGAGSNQPQHF. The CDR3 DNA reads TGTGCCAGCAGCCAAGGGGGGGCAGGAAGCAATCAGCCCCAGCATTTT.

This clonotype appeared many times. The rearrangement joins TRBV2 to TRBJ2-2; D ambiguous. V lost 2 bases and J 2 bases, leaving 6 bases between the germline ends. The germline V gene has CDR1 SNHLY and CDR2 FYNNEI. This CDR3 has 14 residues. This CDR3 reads CASSESRNTGELFF. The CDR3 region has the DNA TGTGCCAGCAGTGAAAGTAGAAACACCGGGGAGCTGTTTTTT.

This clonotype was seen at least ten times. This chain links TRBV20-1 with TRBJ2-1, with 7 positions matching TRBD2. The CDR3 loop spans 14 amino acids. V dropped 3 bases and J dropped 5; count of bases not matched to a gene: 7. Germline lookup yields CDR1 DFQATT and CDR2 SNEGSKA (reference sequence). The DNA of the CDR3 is TGCAGTGCTAGGGGAGCGGGACTTAACAATGAGCAGTTCTTC. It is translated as CSARGAGLNNEQFF.

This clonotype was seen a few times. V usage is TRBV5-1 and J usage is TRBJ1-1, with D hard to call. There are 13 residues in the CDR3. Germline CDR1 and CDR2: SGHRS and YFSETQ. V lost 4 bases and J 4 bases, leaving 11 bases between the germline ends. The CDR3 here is CASSDGLGTEAFF. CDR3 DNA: TGCGCCAGCAGCGACGGGCTGGGCACTGAAGCTTTCTTT.

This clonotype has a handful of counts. CDR3 bases: TGTGCCAGCAGCCGGACGGGACATGGAAAATCACCCCTCCACTTT. Residues: CASSRTGHGKSPLHF. The chain recombines TRBV11-3 with TRBJ1-6; a possible D gene is TRBD1 (6 bases). From germline, CDR1 is SGHNT and CDR2 YENEEA. The CDR3 has 15 amino acids. Between the trimmed V and J ends, which lost 5 bases and 10 bases, there was a span of 18 bases.

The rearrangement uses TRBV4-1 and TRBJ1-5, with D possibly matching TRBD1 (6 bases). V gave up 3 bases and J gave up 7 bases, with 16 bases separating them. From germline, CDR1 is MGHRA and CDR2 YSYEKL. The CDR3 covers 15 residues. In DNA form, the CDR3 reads TGCGCCAGCAGCCAGTCACAGGGTCTTGGGCAGCCCCAGCATTTT. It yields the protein CASSQSQGLGQPQHF.

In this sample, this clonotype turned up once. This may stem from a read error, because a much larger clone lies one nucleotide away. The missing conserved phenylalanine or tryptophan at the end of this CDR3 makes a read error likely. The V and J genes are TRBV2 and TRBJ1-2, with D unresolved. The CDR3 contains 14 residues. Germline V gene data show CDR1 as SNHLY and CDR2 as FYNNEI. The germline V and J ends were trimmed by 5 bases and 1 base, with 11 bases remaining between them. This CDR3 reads CASSLDIRNYGYTL. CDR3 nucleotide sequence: TGTGCCAGCAGTCTAGACATTCGTAACTATGGCTACACCCTC.

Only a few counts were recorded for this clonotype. The chain's CDR3 is CASSMGTAYSTNEKLFF. DNA for the CDR3: TGTGCCAGTAGTATGGGTACAGCATATTCAACTAATGAAAAACTGTTTTTT. V gene TRBV19 combines with J gene TRBJ1-4; no clear D gene. Germline loops: CDR1 LNHDA, CDR2 SQIVND (reference sequence). Between the trimmed V and J ends, which lost 3 bases and 0 bases, there was a span of 14 bases. The length of the CDR3 is 17 residues. Using reference TRBV19 and TRBJ1-4 for the parts outside the CDR3, the full variable domain is DGGITQSPKYLFRKEGQNVTLSCEQNLNHDAMYWYRQDPGQGLRLIYYSQIVNDFQKGDIAEGYSVSREKKESFPLTVTSAQKNPTAFYLCASSMGTAYSTNEKLFFGSGTQLSVL.

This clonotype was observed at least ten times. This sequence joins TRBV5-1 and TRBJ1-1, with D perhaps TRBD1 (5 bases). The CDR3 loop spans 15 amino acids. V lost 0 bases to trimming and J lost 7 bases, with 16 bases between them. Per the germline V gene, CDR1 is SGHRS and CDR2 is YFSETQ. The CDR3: CASSLAVTGSVEAFF. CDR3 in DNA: TGCGCCAGCAGCTTGGCCGTCACAGGTTCGGTTGAAGCTTTCTTT.